The entry below describes one TCR beta chain. Its antigen is undetermined. The record originates from a study of early T cells in non-severe SARS-CoV-2 infection. Whole-study findings and limits: Lookups in VDJdb leaned toward anti-spike CD8 responses and missed private and CD4 specificities.

TCRdb used MiXCR to reprocess the 5' RACE reads, holding one entry per CDR3 protein. The sample has 97,000 or so distinct CDR3 sequences; around 13% are singletons. The receptor was derived from an adult who was a healthcare worker with PCR-confirmed SARS-CoV-2 infection or an uninfected control (not recorded which). Sequenced material: whole blood.

DNA of the CDR3: TGTGCCAGCAGTGAAATCGGCCAACAAGGGGAGCAGTTCTTC. This sequence encodes CASSEIGQQGEQFF. The chain carries TRBV25-1 and TRBJ2-1; D is ambiguous. The germline gives CDR1 MGHDK, CDR2 SYGVNS. Trimming pared 2 bases from V and 10 bases from J, leaving 15 bases between. There are 14 residues in the CDR3.